The 17 T cell receptor beta chains below were found in one sample sequenced in a study of blood T cell repertoires in COVID-19. Here immunoSEQ multiplex PCR was the method, and the copy in TCRdb shows in-frame clones only, minus some. The sample shows tens of thousands of clones, around 90% of them seen only once. Sequenced sample: peripheral blood. These receptors originate from a woman aged 80 or over with acute or convalescent COVID-19.

The chain recombines TRBV5-1 with TRBJ1-2; the D is unclear. The CDR3 loop spans 13 amino acids. Looked up from germline, CDR1 is SGHRS and CDR2 is YFSETQ. Trimming removed 0 bases from V and 5 bases from J, with 8 bases in between. CDR3 in amino acids: CASSLDGDYGYTF. The CDR3 region has the DNA TGCGCCAGCAGCTTGGACGGGGATTATGGCTACACCTTC.

The sample holds one count of this clone. The chain joins TRBV11-2 to TRBJ1-3, with D uncertain. The CDR3 extends over 16 amino acids. Per the germline V gene, CDR1 is SGHAT and CDR2 is FQNNGV. Trimming cost V 0 bases and J 0 bases, with 9 bases left between them. The DNA of the CDR3 is TGTGCCAGCAGCTTAGACAGGATCCACTCTGGAAACACCATATATTTT. Its translation: CASSLDRIHSGNTIYF.

The chain has TRBV7-9 and TRBJ2-7; D may be TRBD1 (5 bases). The CDR3 consists of 14 residues. Germline CDR1 reads SEHNR; CDR2 reads FQNEAQ (reference sequence). Trimming removed 2 bases from V and 6 bases from J, with 14 bases in between. For the CDR3, the DNA is TGTGCCAGCAGCTTATGGCAGGGTCGGGCCGAGCAGTACTTC. Translating it yields CASSLWQGRAEQYF.

The DNA for the CDR3 is TGTGCCAGCAGTCCCACAGGGAGTCGGGGATATGGCTACACCTTC. Translated, it gives CASSPTGSRGYGYTF. The chain couples TRBV28 to TRBJ1-2, with a weak D call TRBD1 (6 bases). Trimming stripped 5 bases from V and 5 bases from J, with 18 bases between. Germline CDR1 MDHEN, CDR2 SYDVKM. This CDR3 is 15 amino acids long.

This chain connects TRBV12-3 or TRBV12-4 to TRBJ2-7; D gene uncertain. The V end was cut by 5 bases, the J end by 0 bases, with 8 bases between. The CDR3 has 13 residues. The CDR3 protein is CASSTETSYEQYF. CDR3 nucleotide sequence: TGTGCCAGCAGTACAGAGACCTCCTACGAGCAGTACTTC.

The chain couples TRBV27 to TRBJ2-1, with D possibly matching TRBD1 (6 bases). CDR1 is MNHEY, CDR2 SMNVEV, per germline (reference sequence). This CDR3 is built from 13 residues. Trimming shortened V by 6 bases and J by 9 bases, and 15 bases separated the two germline ends. In DNA form, the CDR3 reads TGTGCCAGCAGCACATACAGGGCTCCTGAGCAGTTCTTC. Residues: CASSTYRAPEQFF.

The chain uses TRBV4-1 and TRBJ2-3; 15 bases are shared with TRBD2. V lost 3 bases, J lost 1 base, and 11 bases stayed unmatched. The germline V gene has CDR1 MGHRA and CDR2 YSYEKL. The CDR3 consists of 20 residues. Here the CDR3 DNA reads TGCGCCAGCAGCCAGAACCCGGGACTAGCGGGGGGCCGGGGCACAGATACGCAGTATTTT. Its translation is CASSQNPGLAGGRGTDTQYF.

V is TRBV14 and J is TRBJ2-2, with D unresolved. Trimming cost V 1 base and J 5 bases, with 5 bases left between them. This CDR3 contains 13 residues. Looked up from germline, CDR1 is SGHDN and CDR2 is FVKESK. CDR3: CASSQGGTGELFF. In DNA, the CDR3 is TGTGCCAGCAGCCAAGGAGGAACCGGGGAGCTGTTTTTT. Filled out from reference TRBV14 and TRBJ2-2, the complete variable domain reads EAGVTQFPSHSVIEKGQTVTLRCDPISGHDNLYWYRRVMGKEIKFLLHFVKESKQDESGMPNNRFLAERTGGTYSTLKVQPAELEDSGVYFCASSQGGTGELFFGEGSRLTVL.

This clone was recorded only once. The chain has TRBV7-9 and TRBJ2-5, with 14 bases matching TRBD2. CDR3 size: 19 residues. V shed 5 bases and J 4 bases; nucleotides not matched to a gene: 15. Germline loops: CDR1 SEHNR, CDR2 FQNEAQ (reference sequence). The CDR3 sequence: CASSHRLAGGPGGSETQYF. CDR3 bases: TGTGCCAGCAGCCACCGACTAGCGGGGGGGCCTGGGGGTTCAGAGACCCAGTACTTC.

The gene calls are TRBV5-1 and TRBJ2-2; tentative D call: TRBD1 (6 bases). Germline lookup yields CDR1 SGHRS and CDR2 YFSETQ. The CDR3 consists of 16 residues. V gave up 0 bases and J gave up 6 bases, with 15 bases separating them. In DNA, the CDR3 is TGCGCCAGCAGCTTGGCCGCGCAGGGGTCCCCCGGGGAGCTGTTTTTT. Translated, it gives CASSLAAQGSPGELFF.

This chain joins TRBV5-1 and TRBJ2-1, with D possibly TRBD2 on 7 matching bases. Deletions cut 4 bases from V and 3 bases from J, with 17 bases between. The germline gives CDR1 SGHRS, CDR2 YFSETQ. This CDR3 has 16 amino acids. The CDR3 here is CASSQLSGGLYNEQFF. The DNA of the CDR3 is TGCGCCAGCAGCCAACTTTCGGGGGGCCTCTACAATGAGCAGTTCTTC.

A single count supports this clone. This chain joins TRBV12-3 or TRBV12-4 and TRBJ1-1; D not certain. This CDR3 comprises 12 residues. Trimming took off 6 bases at V and 1 base at J, with 6 bases between the two ends. CDR3 loop: CASRPTNTEAFF. The CDR3 DNA sequence: TGTGCCAGCAGACCTACGAACACTGAAGCTTTCTTT.

The chain employs TRBV25-1 and TRBJ2-1; 8 bases align to TRBD1. The CDR3 extends over 14 amino acids. V trimming: 6 bases; J trimming: 7 bases; junction bases outside the gene matches: 8. Germline CDR1 is MGHDK and CDR2 is SYGVNS. The DNA of the CDR3 is TGTGCCAGCAGCTGGACAGGGAGGTGGAATGAGCAGTTCTTC. As protein: CASSWTGRWNEQFF.

This chain links TRBV18 with TRBJ1-5; D might be TRBD1 (6 bases). CDR3 length equals 14 residues. The V gene's germline CDR1 is KGHSH and CDR2 LQKENI. V was clipped by 3 bases and J by 5 bases, with 11 bases between them. The CDR3 DNA reads TGTGCCAGCTCACCCTCAGGGGACCATCAGCCCCAGCATTTT. It yields the protein CASSPSGDHQPQHF.

CDR3 coding DNA: TGCAGCGCCACGGGGGGACCCTTCTCCTACAATGAGCAGTTCTTC. Translated: CSATGGPFSYNEQFF. The chain uses TRBV29-1 and TRBJ2-1, with 7 bases matching TRBD2. The CDR3 sequence is 15 residues long. Trimming removed 7 bases from V and 0 bases from J; junction bases left unmatched: 9. CDR1 is SQVTM and CDR2 is ANQGSEA in the germline V gene.

This clone was detected only once. The CDR3 nucleotides read TGTGCCAGCAGTGAAGTAGCGGATCAGCCCCAGCATTTT. Its translation is CASSEVADQPQHF. V is TRBV12-3 or TRBV12-4 and J is TRBJ1-5; D is uncertain. Trimming took off 5 bases at V and 5 bases at J, with 10 bases between the two ends. The CDR3 has 13 residues.

The chain links TRBV6-1 to TRBJ1-6; possible D gene TRBD1, 5 bases. The length of the CDR3 is 16 residues. V lost 0 bases to trimming and J lost 7 bases, with 13 bases between them. Germline V gene sequence: CDR1 MNHNS, CDR2 SASEGT. The CDR3 nucleotides are TGTGCCAGCAGTGAAGCGGCAGGGTGGGTGAATTCACCCCTCCACTTT. Amino acid sequence: CASSEAAGWVNSPLHF.